These 9 T cell receptor beta chains came from one sample sequenced in a study of lung T cells in sarcoidosis with Löfgren's syndrome. TCRdb independently ran MiXCR on the reads; one entry per CDR3 protein. The data contain tens of thousands of distinct CDR3 sequences, less than 25% of them singletons. The sequenced sample was CD4+ T cells from PBMCs. The origin of the receptors is a human donor with sarcoidosis (Löfgren's syndrome or another form), or a control subject (not recorded which).

This clonotype was found many times. This rearrangement joins TRBV6-1 to TRBJ2-3; D may be TRBD2 (6 bases). The CDR3 covers 18 residues. V was clipped by 2 bases and J by 1 base, with 19 bases between them. CDR1 and CDR2 from the germline V gene are MNHNS and SASEGT. This CDR3 reads CASSEFLLSTGGTDTQYF. The CDR3 coding sequence is TGTGCCAGCAGTGAATTTTTACTAAGTACGGGGGGCACAGATACGCAGTATTTT.

This clonotype was recorded many times. The chain combines TRBV28 with TRBJ2-5; 7 bases align to TRBD2. Germline trimming cut 6 bases from V and 5 bases from J; bases unmatched to any gene: 12. Germline V lookup: CDR1 MDHEN, CDR2 SYDVKM. The CDR3 contains 15 residues. The CDR3 nucleotides read TGTGCCAGCAGCCCCGGGACTACCGAAGCGGAGACCCAGTACTTC. Translated: CASSPGTTEAETQYF.

This clonotype was counted between two and nine times. The chain employs TRBV28 and TRBJ2-7; a weak D match, TRBD2 (7 bases). V lost 10 bases to trimming and J lost 6 bases, with 25 bases between them. The length of the CDR3 is 15 residues. CDR1 is MDHEN and CDR2 is SYDVKM in the germline V gene. The CDR3 region is CATATPGGRFVEQYV. In DNA, the CDR3 is TGTGCCACCGCGACGCCCGGGGGGCGGTTCGTCGAGCAGTACGTC.

In regard to this clonotype: A much more abundant neighbour one base away suggests this may be a read error. The V call is TRBV6-1, the J call TRBJ2-1; D ambiguous. Germline-derived CDR1 and CDR2 are MNHNS and SASEGT. Trimming took off 5 bases at V and 4 bases at J, with 18 bases between the two ends. CDR3 length equals 16 residues. DNA of the CDR3: TGTGCCAGCAGTCTCACGGCAGATTTCATTTACAATGAGCAGTTCTTC. It translates to CASSLTADFIYNEQFF.

This clonotype was found many times. The chain joins TRBV20-1 to TRBJ2-7; 8 bases map to TRBD2. This CDR3 has 15 residues. V dropped 3 bases and J dropped 5; count of bases not matched to a gene: 12. Germline CDR1 reads DFQATT; CDR2 reads SNEGSKA (reference sequence). The CDR3 nucleotides read TGCAGTGCTAGGGAAGGCAGCGGGAGTGTCCACGAGCAGTACTTC. Its translation: CSAREGSGSVHEQYF.

This clonotype has more than one count but fewer than ten. The chain links TRBV7-3 to TRBJ2-1, with D perhaps assigned TRBD1 or TRBD2 (6 bases each). The V gene lost 1 base and the J gene lost 5 bases, with 18 bases spanning the gap. The CDR3 covers 17 residues. Germline-derived CDR1 and CDR2 are SGHTA and FQGTGA. The CDR3 loop is CASSLKYGVRGDNEQFF. CDR3 DNA: TGTGCCAGCAGCTTAAAGTATGGGGTAAGGGGGGACAATGAGCAGTTCTTC.

Details on this clonotype: This may be a read error: a much more frequent sequence differs by one nucleotide. The chain has TRBV6-2 or TRBV6-3 and TRBJ1-1; D gene ambiguous. This CDR3 contains 14 residues. The germline V gene encodes CDR1 MNHEY and CDR2 SVGEGT. Trimming took off 2 bases at V and 1 base at J, with 8 bases between the two ends. The chain's CDR3 is CASSYLHPNTEAFF. The CDR3 coding sequence is TGTGCCAGCAGTTACCTGCACCCGAACACTGAAGCTTTCTTT.

The CDR3 DNA is TGTGCCAGTAGTAGCCTCGCGGCGGGGGCCACACACAATGAGCAGTTCTTC. Amino acid sequence: CASSSLAAGATHNEQFF. V and J are TRBV19 and TRBJ2-1; D may be TRBD2 (7 bases). V lost 4 bases and J 5 bases, leaving 21 bases between the germline ends. The CDR3 extends over 17 amino acids. From germline, CDR1 is LNHDA and CDR2 SQIVND (reference sequence).

Note on this clonotype: This may stem from a read error, because a much larger clone lies one nucleotide away. The chain joins TRBV6-8 to TRBJ1-6; 7 positions match TRBD1. Germline V gene sequence: CDR1 MNHGY, CDR2 SAAAGT. The CDR3 totals 14 residues. The CDR3 is CASGPGTDFSPLRF. The CDR3 region has the DNA TGTGCCAGCGGTCCCGGGACAGATTTTTCACCCCTCCGCTTT.